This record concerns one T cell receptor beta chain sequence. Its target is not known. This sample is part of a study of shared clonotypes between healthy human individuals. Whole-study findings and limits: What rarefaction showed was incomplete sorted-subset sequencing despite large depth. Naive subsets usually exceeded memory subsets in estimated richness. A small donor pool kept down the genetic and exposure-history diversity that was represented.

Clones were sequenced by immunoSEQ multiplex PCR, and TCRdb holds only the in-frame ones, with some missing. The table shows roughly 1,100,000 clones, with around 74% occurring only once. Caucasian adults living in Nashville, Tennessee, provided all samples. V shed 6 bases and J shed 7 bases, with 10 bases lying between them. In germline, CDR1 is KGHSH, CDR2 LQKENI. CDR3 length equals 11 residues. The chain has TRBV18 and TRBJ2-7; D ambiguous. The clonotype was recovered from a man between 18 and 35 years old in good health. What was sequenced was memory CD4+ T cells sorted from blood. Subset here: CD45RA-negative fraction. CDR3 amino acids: CASSADKEQYF. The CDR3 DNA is TGTGCCAGCTCTGCCGACAAAGAGCAGTACTTC.